These T cell receptor beta chains were read from a single sample in a study of T cell responses to AZD1222 COVID-19 vaccine. This table comes from immunoSEQ multiplex PCR, and its TCRdb copy is limited to in-frame clones, with some not included. The data contain fewer than 150,000 clones, roughly 92% of them singletons. The specimen comprised peripheral blood, sampled on day 0 of AZD1222 vaccination. The receptors come from an adult in good health. Each CDR3 is given with its conserved first and last residue. A D gene is named only where the DNA matches it firmly.

TRBJ1-3,16,TRBV3-1/TRBV3-2,.,CASSHMGGISGNTIYF
TRBJ1-5,13,TRBV12-3/TRBV12-4,.,CASGRQANQPQHF
TRBJ1-5,13,TRBV6-5,.,CASSYNGRQPQHF
TRBJ1-2,14,TRBV11-2,.,CASSLVLQAFDYTF
TRBJ1-1,12,TRBV5-1,.,CASSSDHTEAFF
TRBJ1-5,14,TRBV19,.,CASSPYSRDQPQHF
TRBJ2-1,15,TRBV9,TRBD2,CASSAIAGGYNEQFF
TRBJ1-5,15,TRBV27,TRBD1,CASSPVRGLNQPQHF
TRBJ1-1,13,TRBV7-7,.,CASSPSTGTEAFF
TRBJ2-1,14,TRBV7-9,.,CASILDRLGNEQFF
TRBJ2-2,17,TRBV5-1,TRBD2,CASSLGLAGVFNGELFF
TRBJ1-3,15,TRBV30,.,CAWTGQSSSGNTIYF
TRBJ1-6,14,TRBV5-6,.,CASSLRGTGGTLHF
TRBJ1-1,12,TRBV19,.,CASTSTFTEAFF
TRBJ1-1,12,TRBV5-4,.,CASSPPGTEAFF
TRBJ1-5,13,TRBV19,TRBD1,CASRDRENQPQHF
TRBJ2-2,16,TRBV11-2,.,CASRRAPSFFGGELFF
TRBJ1-5,15,TRBV6-5,.,CASSLEDASNQPQHF
TRBJ2-1,15,TRBV6-5,TRBD2,CASSYGLAGELEQFF
TRBJ1-2,14,TRBV18,.,CASSPPTGSYGYTF
TRBJ1-2,14,TRBV5-4,.,CASSLVRQGNGYTF
TRBJ1-2,16,TRBV5-4,.,CASSSHRTGGNYGYTF
TRBJ2-5,13,TRBV10-2,TRBD1,CASSADREGTQYF
TRBJ1-3,12,TRBV7-8,.,CASSLSGNTIYF
TRBJ2-2,14,TRBV5-1,.,CASSLEKGTGELFF
TRBJ2-1,10,TRBV6-5,.,CASMDNEQFF
TRBJ2-3,13,TRBV29-1,.,CSVGGQPTDTQYF
TRBJ2-7,15,TRBV18,TRBD2,CASSPPGTSGYEQYF
TRBJ2-3,18,TRBV9,.,CASSNPRLGRSGTDTQYF
TRBJ2-7,14,TRBV3-1/TRBV3-2,TRBD1,CASSQEGTDNEQYF
TRBJ1-2,16,TRBV23-1,.,CASFSRVRGHFYGYTF
TRBJ1-2,15,TRBV5-4,.,CASSLPGDSNYGYTF
TRBJ1-2,12,TRBV28,.,CASSSPRGGYTF
TRBJ1-1,13,TRBV7-3,.,CASSRTENTEAFF
TRBJ1-1,14,TRBV5-1,.,CASSLVQQNTEAFF
TRBJ1-1,13,TRBV18,.,CASSLQANTEAFF
TRBJ2-7,14,TRBV6-1,.,CASSEAGRSYEQYF
TRBJ1-1,13,TRBV5-4,.,CASATGGDTEAFF
TRBJ1-3,15,TRBV10-3,.,CAIRKGLGSGNTIYF
TRBJ2-2,15,TRBV6-1,.,CASSEPGSGAGELFF
TRBJ2-5,13,TRBV7-6,.,CASSLNSGETQYF
TRBJ2-6,18,TRBV18,TRBD1,CASSPQGQGHSGANVLTF
TRBJ1-1,13,TRBV2,.,CASSAAGNTEAFF
TRBJ1-2,13,TRBV2,.,CASREPGRRGYTF
TRBJ1-6,14,TRBV6-1,.,CASSDTTNNSPLHF
TRBJ1-5,12,TRBV10-3,.,CAIGEGDQPQHF
TRBJ1-5,15,TRBV18,.,CASSPLGHSNQPQHF
TRBJ1-6,13,TRBV19,.,CASSMTGLSPLHF
TRBJ1-3,13,TRBV10-1,.,CASSSGTRNTIYF
TRBJ2-7,12,TRBV5-4,TRBD1,CASSYDRDEQYF
TRBJ1-2,13,TRBV12-3/TRBV12-4,.,CASSGDVAVSYTF
TRBJ2-1,15,TRBV13,.,CASSLIQGPYNEQFF
TRBJ1-3,14,TRBV12-5,.,CASGPRGNGNTIYF